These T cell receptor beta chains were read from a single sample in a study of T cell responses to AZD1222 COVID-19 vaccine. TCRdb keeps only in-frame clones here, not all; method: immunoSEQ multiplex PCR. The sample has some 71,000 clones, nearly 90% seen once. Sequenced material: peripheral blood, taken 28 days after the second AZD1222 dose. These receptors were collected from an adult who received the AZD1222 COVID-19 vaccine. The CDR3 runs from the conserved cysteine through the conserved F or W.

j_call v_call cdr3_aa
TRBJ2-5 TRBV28 CASSLPDRGETQYF
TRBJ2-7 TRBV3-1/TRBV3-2 CASSQDWGEQYF
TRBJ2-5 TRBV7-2 CASSQNGAQETQYF
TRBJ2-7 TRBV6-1 CASSEYPPGEQYF
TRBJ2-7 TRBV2 CASSVRQGPYEQYF
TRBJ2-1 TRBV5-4 CASSLEWARVSEQFF
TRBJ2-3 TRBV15 CATSRDTADTQYF
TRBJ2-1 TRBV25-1 CASSELGQGAYNEQFF
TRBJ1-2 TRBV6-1 CASSEGTGEIGYGYTF
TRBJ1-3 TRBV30 CAWFLPTGSHGNTIYF
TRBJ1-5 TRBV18 CASSPGVTGGDSNQPQHF
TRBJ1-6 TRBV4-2 CASSQARASRVVVGSPLHF
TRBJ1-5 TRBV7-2 CASSLGTSQPQHF
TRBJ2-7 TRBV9 CASSVVPGGEQYF
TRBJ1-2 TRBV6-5 CASTPTMGSGYTF
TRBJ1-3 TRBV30 CAWSAGLGAGDTIYF
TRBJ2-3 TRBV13 CASSGVAGTDTQYF
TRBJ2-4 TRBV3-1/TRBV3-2 CASSKTSGRGSKNIQYF
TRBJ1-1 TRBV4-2 CASSQDRGRAFF
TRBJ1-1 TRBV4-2 CASSSGREANTEAFF
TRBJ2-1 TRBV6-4 CASTPSKQGRASRSYNEQFF
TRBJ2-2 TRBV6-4 CASKSALGTGELFF
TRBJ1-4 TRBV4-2 CASRNRDRREKLFF
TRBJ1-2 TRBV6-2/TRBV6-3 CASSYSDRPYGYTF
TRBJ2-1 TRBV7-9 CASSLVGASYNEQFF
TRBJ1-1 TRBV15 CATSRELSTEAFF
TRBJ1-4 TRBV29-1 CSALGQGIKTNEKLFF
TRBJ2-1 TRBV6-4 CASRREQWDNEQFF
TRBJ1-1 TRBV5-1 CASSFQGSEAFF
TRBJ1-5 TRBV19 CASTFFNQPQHF
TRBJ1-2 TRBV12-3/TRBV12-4 CASSLAGSRGYTF
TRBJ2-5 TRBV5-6 CASSFGLYQETQYF
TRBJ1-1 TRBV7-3 CASSFAGGIGNTEAFF
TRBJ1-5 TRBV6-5 CASTSQINSNQPQHF
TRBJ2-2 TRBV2 CASSVPGTGVRGTGELFF
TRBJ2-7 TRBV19 CASSIAGTGSTYEQYF
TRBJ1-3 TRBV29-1 CSVAGLGAGNTIYF
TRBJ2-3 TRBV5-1 CASSSYPQQVRGGTDTQYF
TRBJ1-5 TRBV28 CASYLGAGQPQHF
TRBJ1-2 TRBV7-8 CASSQGIYGYTF
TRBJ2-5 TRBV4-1 CASSQDPGLRETQYF
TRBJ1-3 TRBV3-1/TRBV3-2 CASSQPRGSGNTIYF
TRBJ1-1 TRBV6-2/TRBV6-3 CASSYSGQGNTEAFF
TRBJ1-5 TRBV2 CASREQTGAGNQPQHF
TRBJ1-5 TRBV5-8 CASSPRSNQPQHF
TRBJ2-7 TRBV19 CASSTGWREQYF
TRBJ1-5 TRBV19 CASSAATSGNQPQHF
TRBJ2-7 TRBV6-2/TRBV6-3 CASSYGGRGNEQYF
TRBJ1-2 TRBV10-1 CASSVDRVDGYTF
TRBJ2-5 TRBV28 CASTQGVPETQYF
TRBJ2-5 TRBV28 CASRPQVIQETQYF
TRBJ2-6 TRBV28 CASTGANVLTF